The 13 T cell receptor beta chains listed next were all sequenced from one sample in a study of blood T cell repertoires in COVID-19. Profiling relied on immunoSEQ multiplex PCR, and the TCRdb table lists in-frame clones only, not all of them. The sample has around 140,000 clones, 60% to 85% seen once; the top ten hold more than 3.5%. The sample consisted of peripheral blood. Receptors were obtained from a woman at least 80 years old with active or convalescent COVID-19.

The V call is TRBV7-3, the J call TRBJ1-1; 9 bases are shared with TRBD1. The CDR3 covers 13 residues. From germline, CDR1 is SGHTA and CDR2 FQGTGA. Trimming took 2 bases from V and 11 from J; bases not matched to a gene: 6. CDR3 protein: CASSLFDRGRAFF. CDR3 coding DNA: TGTGCCAGCAGCTTATTTGACAGGGGGAGGGCTTTCTTT.

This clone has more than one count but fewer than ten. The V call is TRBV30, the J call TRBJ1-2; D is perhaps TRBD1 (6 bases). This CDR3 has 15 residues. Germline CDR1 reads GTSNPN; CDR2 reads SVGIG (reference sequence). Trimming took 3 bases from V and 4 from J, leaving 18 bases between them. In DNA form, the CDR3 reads TGTGCCTGGAGCGCAACCCGGACAGACCTCTATGGCTACACCTTC. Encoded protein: CAWSATRTDLYGYTF.

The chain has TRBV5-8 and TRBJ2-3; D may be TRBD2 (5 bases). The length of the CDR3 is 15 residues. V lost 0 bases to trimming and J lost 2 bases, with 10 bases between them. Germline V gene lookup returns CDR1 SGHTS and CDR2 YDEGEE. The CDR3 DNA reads TGTGCCAGCAGCTTGGTACGGCGGGCCACAGATACGCAGTATTTT. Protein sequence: CASSLVRRATDTQYF.

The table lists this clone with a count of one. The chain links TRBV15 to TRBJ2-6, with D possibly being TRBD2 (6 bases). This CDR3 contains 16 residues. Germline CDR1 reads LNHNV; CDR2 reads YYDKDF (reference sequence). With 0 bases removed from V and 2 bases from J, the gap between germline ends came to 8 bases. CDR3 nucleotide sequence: TGTGCCACCAGCAGAGATCCGGGGGCTGGGGCCAACGTCCTGACTTTC. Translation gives CATSRDPGAGANVLTF.

Here the CDR3 DNA reads TGTGCCAGTATTACAAACCGACTAGCATTCCCTCTCAATGAGCAGTTCTTC. Translating gives CASITNRLAFPLNEQFF. V gene TRBV19 combines with J gene TRBJ2-1; TRBD2 matches 7 bases. The germline CDR1 and CDR2 sequences are LNHDA and SQIVND (reference sequence). V shed 7 bases and J 6 bases; nucleotides not matched to a gene: 18. The CDR3 runs 17 residues.

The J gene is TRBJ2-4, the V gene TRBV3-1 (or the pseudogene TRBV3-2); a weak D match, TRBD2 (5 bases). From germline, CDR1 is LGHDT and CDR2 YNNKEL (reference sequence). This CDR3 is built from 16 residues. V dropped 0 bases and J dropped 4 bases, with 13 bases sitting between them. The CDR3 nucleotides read TGTGCCAGCAGCCAAGATCTAGTGGGAGCTAAAAACATTCAGTACTTC. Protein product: CASSQDLVGAKNIQYF.

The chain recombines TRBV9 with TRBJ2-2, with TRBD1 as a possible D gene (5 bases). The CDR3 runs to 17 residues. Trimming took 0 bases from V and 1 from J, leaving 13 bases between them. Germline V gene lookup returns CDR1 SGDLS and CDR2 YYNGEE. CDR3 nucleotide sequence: TGTGCCAGCAGCGTAGACTATCAGGGATTGAACACCGGGGAGCTGTTTTTT. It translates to CASSVDYQGLNTGELFF.

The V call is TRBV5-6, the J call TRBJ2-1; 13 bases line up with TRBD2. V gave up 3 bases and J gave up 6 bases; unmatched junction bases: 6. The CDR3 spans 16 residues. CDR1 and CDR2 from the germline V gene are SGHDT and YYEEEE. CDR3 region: CASSSWTSGGFNEQFF. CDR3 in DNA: TGTGCCAGCAGCTCGTGGACTAGCGGGGGTTTCAATGAGCAGTTCTTC.

The CDR3 loop reads CASGHDGKAPRYTF. The CDR3 DNA reads TGTGCCAGCGGACATGACGGAAAAGCCCCACGATACACCTTC. V and J are TRBV6-5 and TRBJ1-2; tentatively, D is TRBD1 (5 bases). V lost 8 bases and J lost 11, with 24 bases in between. Germline loops: CDR1 MNHEY, CDR2 SVGAGI. This CDR3 spans 14 amino acids.

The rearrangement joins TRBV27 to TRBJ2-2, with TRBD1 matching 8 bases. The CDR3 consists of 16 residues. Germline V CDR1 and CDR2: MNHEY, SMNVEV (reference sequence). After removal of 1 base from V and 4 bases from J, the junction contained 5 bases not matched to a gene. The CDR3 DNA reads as TGTGCCAGCAGTTTATTTTCAGGGGGCCTCACCGGGGAGCTGTTTTTT. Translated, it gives CASSLFSGGLTGELFF.

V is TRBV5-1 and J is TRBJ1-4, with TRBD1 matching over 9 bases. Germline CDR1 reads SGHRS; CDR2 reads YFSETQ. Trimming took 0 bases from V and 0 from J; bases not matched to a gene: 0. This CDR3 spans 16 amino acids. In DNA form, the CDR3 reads TGCGCCAGCAGCTTGGGACAGGGGGCAACTAATGAAAAACTGTTTTTT. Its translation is CASSLGQGATNEKLFF.

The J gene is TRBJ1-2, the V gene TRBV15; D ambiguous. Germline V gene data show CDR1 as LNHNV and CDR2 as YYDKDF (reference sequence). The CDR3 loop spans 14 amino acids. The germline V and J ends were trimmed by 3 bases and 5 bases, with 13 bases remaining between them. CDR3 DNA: TGTGCCACCAGCAGCGTCCGAGGGCAGTATGGCTACACCTTC. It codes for CATSSVRGQYGYTF.

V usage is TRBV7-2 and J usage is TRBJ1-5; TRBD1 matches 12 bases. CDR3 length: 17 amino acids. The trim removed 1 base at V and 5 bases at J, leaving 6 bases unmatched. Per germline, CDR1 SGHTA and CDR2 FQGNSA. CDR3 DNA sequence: TGTGCCAGCAGCTTAGTGTGGGACAGGGGGCAGGATCAGCCCCAGCATTTT. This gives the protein CASSLVWDRGQDQPQHF.